A selection of T cell receptor beta chains follows, all from one sample in a study of technical replicates of blood from a handful of donors. Here immunoSEQ multiplex PCR was the method, and the copy in TCRdb shows in-frame clones only, minus some. The table includes roughly 50,000 clones, 90% to 95% detected once. Sequencing was performed on PBMCs. The origin of the receptors is a human donor in good health. Some clones in this sample may be carry-over from other donors' samples. Each CDR3 is given with its conserved first and last residue. A D gene is named only where the DNA matches it firmly. Clone size is given for some rows only: seen once, a few or many times, or a class if the clone is expanded.

D	V	size	J	DNA	CDR3
.	TRBV5-1	once	TRBJ2-3	TGCGCCAGCAGCTTGACCGGCGGGGGCACAGATACGCAGTATTTT	CASSLTGGGTDTQYF
TRBD2	TRBV7-3	.	TRBJ2-1	TGTGCCAGCAGCTTGGCTAGCGGGAGTAGTGAGCAGTTCTTC	CASSLASGSSEQFF
.	TRBV4-3	.	TRBJ1-2	TGCGCCAGCAGCCAAGATCAGACCAAGGCAGGTGGCTACACCTTC	CASSQDQTKAGGYTF
TRBD1	TRBV28	.	TRBJ2-7	TGTGCCAGCAGTCCAACAGGGGGCTCCGAGCAGTACTTC	CASSPTGGSEQYF
TRBD1	TRBV23-1	.	TRBJ2-3	TGCGCCAGCAGTCACCCTGGTTCAGGGGGCAATACGCAGTATTTT	CASSHPGSGGNTQYF
TRBD1	TRBV7-2	once	TRBJ1-1	TGTGCCAGCAGCTTAGGACAGGGGGGATGGACTGAAGCTTTCTTT	CASSLGQGGWTEAFF
TRBD2	TRBV6-1	once	TRBJ2-2	TGTGCCAGCAGTGAATGGGGACTAGCAGTCGGGGAGCTGTTTTTT	CASSEWGLAVGELFF
.	TRBV27	.	TRBJ2-7	TGTGCCAGCAGTGTGGGACATTTTTCCTACGAGCAGTACTTC	CASSVGHFSYEQYF
.	TRBV2	few	TRBJ1-6	TGTGCCAGCAGAGCCTATATCGGGTCCTATTATAACTTT	CASRAYIGSYYNF
TRBD2	TRBV7-2	.	TRBJ2-7	TGTGCCAGCAGCTCCCAGACTAGCGGCGGGTCCGAGCAGTACTTC	CASSSQTSGGSEQYF
.	TRBV30	.	TRBJ2-7	TGTGCCTGGAGTGTAGACAGTATGGTTCCAGAGCAGTACTTC	CAWSVDSMVPEQYF
.	TRBV21-1	.	TRBJ2-2	TGTGCCAGCACCATTAGGGGGACTAGCGGGAACACCGGGGAGCTGTTTTTT	CASTIRGTSGNTGELFF
.	TRBV27	.	TRBJ1-2	TGTGCCAGCAGTCCACGCCGGGGGGCGCGTTATGGCTACACCTTC	CASSPRRGARYGYTF
.	TRBV4-3	.	TRBJ1-2	TGCGCCAGCAGCCAAGATTCCGGACTGACGGCCTATGGCTACACCTTC	CASSQDSGLTAYGYTF
TRBD1	TRBV7-9	.	TRBJ2-5	TGTGCCAGCAGCTTAGCCCAGGGGGCGAATACGGAGGCCCGAGAGACCCAGTACTTC	CASSLAQGANTEARETQYF
.	TRBV7-2	.	TRBJ1-5	TGTGCCAGCAACCTAGGGACTGGGAGCAATCAGCCCCAGCATTTT	CASNLGTGSNQPQHF
.	TRBV19	.	TRBJ2-5	TGTGCCAGTAGTGCGGACATCACGGGGACCCAGTACTTC	CASSADITGTQYF
TRBD1	TRBV30	.	TRBJ2-7	TGTGCCTGGAGTCCAGGGGGCTCCTACGAGCAGTACTTC	CAWSPGGSYEQYF
TRBD1	TRBV9	.	TRBJ2-1	TGTGCCAGCAGCGTAGCGGGACAGGGGAATGAGCAGTTCTTC	CASSVAGQGNEQFF
.	TRBV7-8	.	TRBJ1-2	TGTGCCAGCAGCTTAAGACCTGGGGAGGGGTTTGACTATGGCTACACCTTC	CASSLRPGEGFDYGYTF
TRBD2	TRBV19	.	TRBJ2-1	TGTGCCAGTAGTAACGGACTAGCGGGCTCAGGATACAATGAGCAGTTCTTC	CASSNGLAGSGYNEQFF
TRBD1	TRBV19	.	TRBJ2-7	TGTGCCAGTAGTACGTCGGGACAGATTTCCTACGAGCAGTACTTC	CASSTSGQISYEQYF
.	TRBV7-9	.	TRBJ1-3	TGTGCCAGCAGCTCCCCGACAGTTACTGGAAACACCATATATTTT	CASSSPTVTGNTIYF
TRBD1	TRBV4-1	once	TRBJ2-6	TGCGCCAGCAGCCAACCTCAGGGGGTCCCCCTCTCTGGGGCCAACGTCCTGACTTTC	CASSQPQGVPLSGANVLTF
TRBD1	TRBV9	.	TRBJ1-3	TGTGCCAGCAGCTACCGAAGCGACAGGGCTGGAAACACCATATATTTT	CASSYRSDRAGNTIYF
.	TRBV6-6	.	TRBJ1-2	TGTGCCAGCAGCGAGGGAGGCGGAGACTATGGCTACACCTTC	CASSEGGGDYGYTF
.	TRBV21-1	.	TRBJ1-2	TGTGCCAGCCGCAATCTTAACTATGGCTACACCTTC	CASRNLNYGYTF
TRBD1	TRBV11-1	once	TRBJ1-2	TGTGCCAGCAGCTTGAGCCGGGACAGGCCCTTGGAGGACTATGGCTACACCTTC	CASSLSRDRPLEDYGYTF
.	TRBV5-1	.	TRBJ2-2	TGCGCCAGCAGGGCCATAACGGGCGGGGAGCTGTTTTTT	CASRAITGGELFF
TRBD2	TRBV6-1	.	TRBJ2-5	TGTGCCAGCAGGGCCGGGACTAGGGAAGAGACCCAGTACTTC	CASRAGTREETQYF
.	TRBV6-1	.	TRBJ1-1	TGTGCCAGCAGTGACACATGGGCGGGGGGGACGAGTACTGAAGCTTTCTTT	CASSDTWAGGTSTEAFF
TRBD2	TRBV15	.	TRBJ2-1	TGTGCCACCAGCAGAGATGGCAGCGGGGGGGTTAATGAGCAGTTCTTC	CATSRDGSGGVNEQFF
.	TRBV30	.	TRBJ1-5	TGTGCCTGGAGTGTATTTAATGGCAATCAGCCCCAGCATTTT	CAWSVFNGNQPQHF
.	TRBV4-1	.	TRBJ1-5	TGCGCCAGCAGCGTGGGGTTTCGGGCAGGGGTTGGTCAGCCCCAGCATTTT	CASSVGFRAGVGQPQHF
.	TRBV6-1	.	TRBJ2-2	TGTGCCAGCAGTCCCGGTGTCGGGGAGCTGTTTTTT	CASSPGVGELFF
.	TRBV5-1	.	TRBJ2-7	TGCGCCAGCAGCTTCGACGGGGAGCAGTACTTC	CASSFDGEQYF
.	TRBV27	.	TRBJ2-7	TGTGCCAGCAGTGCGGGTCCGGGAACCTACGAGCAGTACTTC	CASSAGPGTYEQYF
TRBD2	TRBV5-1	.	TRBJ2-1	TGCGCCAGCAGGGTAGCGGGAGTTGGCAATGAGCAGTTCTTC	CASRVAGVGNEQFF
TRBD1	TRBV2	.	TRBJ2-7	TGTGCCAGCAGTGAAGCGGGGACAGGTTTCTACGAGCAGTACTTC	CASSEAGTGFYEQYF
.	TRBV19	.	TRBJ1-1	TGTGCCAGCTGCCGGGGGGCGATGGCTGAAGCTTTCTTT	CASCRGAMAEAFF
.	TRBV7-9	.	TRBJ2-7	TGTGCCAGCAGCTTAGTAGGAGCACTTCCTAGCTCCTACGAGCAGTACTTC	CASSLVGALPSSYEQYF
TRBD2	TRBV5-1	.	TRBJ2-4	TGCGCCAGCAGCCCCACTAGCGCGGGGGACATTCAGTACTTC	CASSPTSAGDIQYF
.	TRBV19	.	TRBJ1-2	TGTGCCAGTAGTATGGGAGGTTTCAGTGGCTACACCTTC	CASSMGGFSGYTF
.	TRBV27	.	TRBJ2-1	TGTGCCAGCAGTTTATTGGGGCAGGTGAGCCCCTACAATGAGCAGTTCTTC	CASSLLGQVSPYNEQFF
.	TRBV10-3	once	TRBJ2-1	TGTGCCATCAGTGAGTCGAAGGACAGCAATGAGCAGTTCTTC	CAISESKDSNEQFF
.	TRBV7-2	.	TRBJ1-1	TGTGCCAGCAGCTTAGTTTTGGGCCTAACGAACACTGAAGCTTTCTTT	CASSLVLGLTNTEAFF
TRBD1	TRBV6-6	.	TRBJ1-6	TGTGCCAGCAGCCTTGGGACAGGAGGTTCACCCCTCCACTTT	CASSLGTGGSPLHF
TRBD2	TRBV9	.	TRBJ2-7	TGTGCCAGCAGCGTAGGTTTGGAGGGAGGGTCTTTCAAAGAGCAGTACTTC	CASSVGLEGGSFKEQYF
TRBD2	TRBV28	.	TRBJ2-6	TGTGCCAGCAGGGAATCGGGGGGGTCTGGGGCCAACGTCCTGACTTTC	CASRESGGSGANVLTF
.	TRBV30	.	TRBJ1-6	TGTGCCTGGAGTGTTAAAACTGGGCGCTCCTATAATTCACCCCTCCACTTT	CAWSVKTGRSYNSPLHF
TRBD2	TRBV5-6	.	TRBJ2-5	TGTGCCAGTTCCCGCCGGGTGCGGGGGCAAGAGACCCAGTACTTC	CASSRRVRGQETQYF
.	TRBV4-2	.	TRBJ1-1	TGTGCCAGTAATGGGGGCGACACTGAAGCTTTCTTT	CASNGGDTEAFF